Below, one T cell receptor beta chain is given with its context. The data stem from a study of blood T cell repertoires in COVID-19. At the level of the study: Sites in the United States, Italy and Spain provided acute and convalescent COVID-19 samples.

The CDR3 has 14 residues. Germline values: CDR1 ENHRY, CDR2 SYGVKD. With 2 bases removed from V and 5 bases from J, the gap between germline ends came to 10 bases. Study processing details: Reference gene primer amplification in the assay estimated nucleated cell counts. Using immunoSEQ multiplex PCR, the repertoire was profiled, and TCRdb retains in-frame clones only, with some absent. V and J calls and clone size are those listed in that table; D and trimming were worked out from the DNA. The sample comprises about 470,000 clones, about 85% of which are singletons, and 0.7% rests with the top ten. Cohort 3 recovered donors had two negative PCRs, clearance, or symptom resolution.

Source material: PBMCs or T cells enriched from blood (not recorded which). The sequence was obtained from a young woman who had recovered from COVID-19. The genes are TRBV10-3 and TRBJ1-5; D perhaps matches TRBD1 (5 bases). The CDR3 coding sequence is TGTGCCATCAGTGAGACATTAGGGGATCAGCCCCAGCATTTT. Protein product: CAISETLGDQPQHF.